These T cell receptor beta chains were read from a single sample in a study of blood T cell repertoires in COVID-19. Here immunoSEQ multiplex PCR was the method, and the copy in TCRdb shows in-frame clones only, minus some. The table shows over 250,000 clones, with approximately 84% occurring only once. Sequencing was carried out using peripheral blood. The source of these receptors is a human donor with COVID-19, enrolled during active disease. The donor label of this sample is uncertain. CDR3s include the opening cysteine and the closing phenylalanine or tryptophan. The D gene is left open where the match is weak. Clone size appears in some rows only: once, few, many, or a class for an expanded clone.

d_call | j_call | clone_size | v_call | cdr3_nt | cdr3_aa
TRBD1 | TRBJ1-5 | once | TRBV5-6 | TGTGCCAGCAGCTTTGGCAGGGGGAGCGTTTATGGCAATCAGCCCCAGCATTTT | CASSFGRGSVYGNQPQHF
NA | TRBJ2-7 | NA | TRBV2 | TGTGCCAGCAGTGAAAGGAGTGACTCTGTGGAGTACTTC | CASSERSDSVEYF
TRBD1 | TRBJ2-1 | NA | TRBV29-1 | TGCAGCTTCCGAAATCGGGACAGTTACAATGAGCAGTTCTTC | CSFRNRDSYNEQFF
TRBD1 | TRBJ1-6 | NA | TRBV10-3 | TGTGCCATCAGGGGGACAGGGAGGGATTCACCCCTCCACTTT | CAIRGTGRDSPLHF
NA | TRBJ1-1 | NA | TRBV5-8 | TGTGCCAGCAGCTTGCAGGGGTCTATGAACACTGAAGCTTTCTTT | CASSLQGSMNTEAFF
NA | TRBJ1-5 | NA | TRBV27 | TGTGCCAGCAGTTTGGAACAGGGCGATCAGCCCCAGCATTTT | CASSLEQGDQPQHF
NA | TRBJ1-2 | NA | TRBV5-1 | TGCGCCAGCAGCCTTGCTTCAGGGGCGGGCTATGGCTACACCTTC | CASSLASGAGYGYTF
TRBD2 | TRBJ2-3 | NA | TRBV5-5 | TGTGCCAGCAGTTCCGGACTAGCGGGAGAGACAGATACGCAGTATTTT | CASSSGLAGETDTQYF
TRBD1 | TRBJ1-2 | few | TRBV25-1 | TGTGCCAGCAGGGTAGACAGGGAGAGTGGCTACACCTTC | CASRVDRESGYTF
NA | TRBJ1-1 | NA | TRBV5-6 | TGTGCCAGCAGCTTGGATTTGCAGAATATGAACACTGAAGCTTTCTTT | CASSLDLQNMNTEAFF
NA | TRBJ1-5 | NA | TRBV6-4 | TGTGCCAGCAGTGTTTACAGGGATCAGCCCCAGCATTTT | CASSVYRDQPQHF
TRBD1 | TRBJ1-5 | few | TRBV19 | TGTGCCAGCGTGGACAGGGGGTTTCAGCCCCAGCATTTT | CASVDRGFQPQHF
TRBD1 | TRBJ2-3 | NA | TRBV29-1 | TGCAGCGTTGATGACAGGGGTTTTACAGATACGCAGTATTTT | CSVDDRGFTDTQYF
TRBD2 | TRBJ2-3 | NA | TRBV9 | TGTGCCAGCAGCCTGGGACTAGGTCCAGATACGCAGTATTTT | CASSLGLGPDTQYF
NA | TRBJ1-1 | NA | TRBV7-2 | TGTGCCAGCAGCCTCTGGGGGGGATTCAACACTGAAGCTTTCTTT | CASSLWGGFNTEAFF
NA | TRBJ1-3 | NA | TRBV7-9 | TGTGCCAGCAGCTTAGTCCAGGCTGGAAACACCATATATTTT | CASSLVQAGNTIYF
NA | TRBJ1-5 | NA | TRBV30 | TGTGCCTGGAGAGAAAACTACAATCAGCCCCAGCATTTT | CAWRENYNQPQHF
NA | TRBJ2-1 | NA | TRBV11-3 | TGTGCCAGCAGCGTTTCTAGCGTCACCCGCTCCTACAATGAGCAGTTCTTC | CASSVSSVTRSYNEQFF
NA | TRBJ2-1 | NA | TRBV7-8 | TGTGCCAGCAGCCATAGATTTTATTTGAGCAATGAGCAGTTCTTC | CASSHRFYLSNEQFF
TRBD2 | TRBJ2-7 | NA | TRBV5-1 | TGCGCCAGCAGCCCATCGACTAGCGGGAGCTACGAGCAGTACTTC | CASSPSTSGSYEQYF
TRBD1 | TRBJ2-7 | NA | TRBV23-1 | TGCGCCAGCAGTCATTCCCGGGACAGGGCTTTCTACGAGCAGTACTTC | CASSHSRDRAFYEQYF
NA | TRBJ1-4 | NA | TRBV25-1 | TGTGCCAGCAGTGAATATCTTGCAACTAATGAAAAACTGTTTTTT | CASSEYLATNEKLFF
NA | TRBJ2-7 | once | TRBV5-4 | TGTGCCAGCAGCACGCGGACAACACCCTACGAGCAGTACTTC | CASSTRTTPYEQYF
NA | TRBJ1-6 | NA | TRBV20-1 | TGCAGTGCTAGTCGGGACAACGACTATAATTCACCCCTCCACTTT | CSASRDNDYNSPLHF
TRBD1 | TRBJ1-2 | few | TRBV5-6 | TGTGCCAGCAGCTTGGGACGGGGACAGCAGGGCTACACCTTC | CASSLGRGQQGYTF
TRBD1 | TRBJ1-1 | NA | TRBV5-1 | TGCGCCAGCAGCTCGCGGACAGGAAGGATGAACACTGAAGCTTTCTTT | CASSSRTGRMNTEAFF
NA | TRBJ2-3 | NA | TRBV28 | TGTGCCACCGTCAGGAGGGCCCGGGGAGATACGCAGTATTTT | CATVRRARGDTQYF
NA | TRBJ2-1 | NA | TRBV7-3 | TGTGCCAGCAGCTTAATTAAAGAGGAGGCGCAGTTCTTC | CASSLIKEEAQFF
TRBD1 | TRBJ1-5 | NA | TRBV19 | TGTGCCAGCGAACCCAGACAGGGGGTTCAGCCCCAGCATTTT | CASEPRQGVQPQHF
TRBD1 | TRBJ2-4 | NA | TRBV11-2 | TGTGCCAGCAGCCCGGGACAGGGGGCAAGAAGATTAGCCAAAAACATTCAGTACTTC | CASSPGQGARRLAKNIQYF
NA | TRBJ1-2 | NA | TRBV3-1/TRBV3-2 | TGTGCCAGCAGCCAAGATTTTGGGGGAGGCCGGGGCGGCTACACCTTC | CASSQDFGGGRGGYTF
TRBD1 | TRBJ2-2 | NA | TRBV5-4 | TGTGCCAGCAGCGGGCAATCGACAGGGGCAGGCACCGGGGAGCTGTTTTTT | CASSGQSTGAGTGELFF
TRBD1 | TRBJ2-6 | NA | TRBV19 | TGTGCCAGTAGTGAGACAGGGGGCGCCGGGGCCAACGTCCTGACTTTC | CASSETGGAGANVLTF
NA | TRBJ1-5 | NA | TRBV6-5 | TGTGCCAGCAGTTACGAGAACCCCGCTCACAATCAGCCCCAGCATTTT | CASSYENPAHNQPQHF
NA | TRBJ1-1 | NA | TRBV4-2 | TGTGCCAGCAGCCACGATACCCAGGTGACTGAAGCTTTCTTT | CASSHDTQVTEAFF
NA | TRBJ2-5 | NA | TRBV27 | TGTGCCAGCAGTTTAGGAGGGGTCCAAGAGACCCAGTACTTC | CASSLGGVQETQYF
NA | TRBJ2-6 | NA | TRBV11-2 | TGTGCCAGCAGCTTACTCGGGTCTGGGGCCAACGTCCTGACTTTC | CASSLLGSGANVLTF
NA | TRBJ2-7 | NA | TRBV6-5 | TGTGCCAGCAGACCCGCGGGTACCTCCTACGAGCAGTACTTC | CASRPAGTSYEQYF
NA | TRBJ1-5 | NA | TRBV5-8 | TGTGCCAGCAGCTTGAGGCAGGGCTATAGCAATCAGCCCCAGCATTTT | CASSLRQGYSNQPQHF
NA | TRBJ2-1 | once | TRBV9 | TGTGCCAGCAGCGTAGCGGCGGGAACCTACAATGAGCAGTTCTTC | CASSVAAGTYNEQFF
NA | TRBJ2-1 | NA | TRBV5-4 | TGTGCCAGCAGCTTGGCCGGTAGCTCCTTCGGATTTTCCTACAATGAGCAGTTCTTC | CASSLAGSSFGFSYNEQFF
TRBD1 | TRBJ1-2 | few | TRBV5-6 | TGTGCCAGCAGCTTGGCCGGACAGGGGGACTATGGCTACACCTTC | CASSLAGQGDYGYTF
TRBD2 | TRBJ2-2 | once | TRBV28 | TGTGCCAGCAGTCTGTCTAGCGGGAGTGTCATCGGGGAGCTGTTTTTT | CASSLSSGSVIGELFF
TRBD1 | TRBJ1-2 | NA | TRBV2 | TGTGCCAGCACTCTGGGACAGGTGACAGGGGGCTACACCTTC | CASTLGQVTGGYTF
TRBD2 | TRBJ2-1 | NA | TRBV7-7 | TGTGCTAGCAGCCTAGGACTAGGGAGCTCCTACAATGAGCAGTTCTTC | CASSLGLGSSYNEQFF